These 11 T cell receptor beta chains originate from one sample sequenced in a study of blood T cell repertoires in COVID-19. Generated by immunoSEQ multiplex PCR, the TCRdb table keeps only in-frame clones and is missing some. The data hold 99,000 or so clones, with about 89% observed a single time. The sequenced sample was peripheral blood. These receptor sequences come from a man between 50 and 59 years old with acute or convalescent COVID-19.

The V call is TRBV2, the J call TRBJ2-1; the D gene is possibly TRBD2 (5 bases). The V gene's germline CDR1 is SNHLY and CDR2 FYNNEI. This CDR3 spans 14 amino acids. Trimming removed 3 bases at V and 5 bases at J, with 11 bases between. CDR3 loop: CASSDWRADNEQFF. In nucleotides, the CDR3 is TGTGCCAGCAGTGATTGGCGGGCGGACAATGAGCAGTTCTTC.

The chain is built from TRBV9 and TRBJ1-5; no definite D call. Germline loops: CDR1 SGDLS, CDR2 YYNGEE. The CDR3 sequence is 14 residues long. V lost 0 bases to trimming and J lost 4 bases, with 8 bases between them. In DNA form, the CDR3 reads TGTGCCAGCAGCGTAGGGTCCGGTAATCAGCCCCAGCATTTT. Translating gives CASSVGSGNQPQHF.

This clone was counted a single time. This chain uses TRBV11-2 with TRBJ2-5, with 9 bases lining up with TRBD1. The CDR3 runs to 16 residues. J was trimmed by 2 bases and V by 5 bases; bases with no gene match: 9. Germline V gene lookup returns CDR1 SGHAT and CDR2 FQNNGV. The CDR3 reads CASSHSIDRGQETQYF. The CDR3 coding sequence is TGTGCCAGCAGCCATTCCATCGACAGGGGGCAAGAGACCCAGTACTTC.

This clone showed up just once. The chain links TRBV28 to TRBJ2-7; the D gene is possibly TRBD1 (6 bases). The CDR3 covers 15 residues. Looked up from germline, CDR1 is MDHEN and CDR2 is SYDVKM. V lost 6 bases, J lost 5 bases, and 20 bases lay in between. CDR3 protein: CASRPNGQGFDEQYF. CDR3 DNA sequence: TGTGCCAGCAGGCCAAACGGGCAGGGGTTCGACGAGCAGTACTTC.

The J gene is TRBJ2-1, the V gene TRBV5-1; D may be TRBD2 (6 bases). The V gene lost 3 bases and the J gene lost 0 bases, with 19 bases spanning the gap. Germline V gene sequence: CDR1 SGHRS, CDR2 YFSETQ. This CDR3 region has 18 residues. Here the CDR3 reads CASSSSLSPGSSYNEQFF. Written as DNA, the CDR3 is TGCGCCAGCAGCTCGTCTCTATCCCCCGGGAGCTCCTACAATGAGCAGTTCTTC. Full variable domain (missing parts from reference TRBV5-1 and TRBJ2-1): KAGVTQTPRYLIKTRGQQVTLSCSPISGHRSVSWYQQTPGQGLQFLFEYFSETQRNKGNFPGRFSGRQFSNSRSEMNVSTLELGDSALYLCASSSSLSPGSSYNEQFFGPGTRLTVL.

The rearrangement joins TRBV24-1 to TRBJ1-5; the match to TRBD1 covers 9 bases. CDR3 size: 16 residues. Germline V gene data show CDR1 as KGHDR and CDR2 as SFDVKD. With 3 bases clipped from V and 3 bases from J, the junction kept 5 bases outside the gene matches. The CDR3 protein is CATSDPRTGVNQPQHF. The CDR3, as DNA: TGTGCCACCAGTGATCCCAGGACAGGGGTCAATCAGCCCCAGCATTTT.

As DNA, the CDR3 is TGTGCCTGGAGCGAAGGGGAGAACACTGAAGCTTTCTTT. The encoded protein is CAWSEGENTEAFF. The chain uses TRBV30 and TRBJ1-1, with D maybe TRBD1 (5 bases). Germline-derived CDR1 and CDR2 are GTSNPN and SVGIG (reference sequence). The CDR3 covers 13 residues. V gave up 3 bases and J gave up 1 base, with 9 bases separating them.

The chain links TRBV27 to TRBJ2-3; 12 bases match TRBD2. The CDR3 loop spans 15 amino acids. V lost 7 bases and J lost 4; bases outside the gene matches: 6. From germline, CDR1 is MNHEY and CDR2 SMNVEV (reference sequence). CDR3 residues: CASNRLAGEADTQYF. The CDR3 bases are TGTGCCAGCAACAGACTAGCGGGAGAAGCAGATACGCAGTATTTT.

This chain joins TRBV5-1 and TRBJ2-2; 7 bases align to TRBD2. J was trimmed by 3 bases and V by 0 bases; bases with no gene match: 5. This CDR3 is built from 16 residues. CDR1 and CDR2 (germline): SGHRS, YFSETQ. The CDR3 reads CASSLGLADYTGELFF. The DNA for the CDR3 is TGCGCCAGCAGCTTGGGGCTAGCGGACTACACCGGGGAGCTGTTTTTT.

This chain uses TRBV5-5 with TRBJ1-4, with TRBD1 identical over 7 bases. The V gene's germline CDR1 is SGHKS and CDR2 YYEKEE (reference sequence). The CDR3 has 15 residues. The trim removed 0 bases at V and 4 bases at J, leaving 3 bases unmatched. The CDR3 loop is CASSLVGQYNEKLFF. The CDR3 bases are TGTGCCAGCAGCTTGGTGGGACAGTATAATGAAAAACTGTTTTTT.

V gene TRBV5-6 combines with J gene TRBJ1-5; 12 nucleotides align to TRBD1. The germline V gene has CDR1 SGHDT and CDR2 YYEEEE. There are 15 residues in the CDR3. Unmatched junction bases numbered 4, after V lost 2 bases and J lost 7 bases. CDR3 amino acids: CASSFMGTGGQPQHF. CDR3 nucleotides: TGTGCCAGCAGCTTCATGGGGACAGGGGGCCAGCCCCAGCATTTT.